The clone carrying this T cell receptor (beta chain) showed up just once. The antigen remains undetermined. This sample stems from a study of cytomegalovirus exposure and HLA in healthy donors. Study observations and caveats: It was reported that TCR beta sequences correctly inferred the HLA-A and HLA-B alleles for most subjects.

13 Jbeta primers and 60 Vbeta primers were used for the PCR. The table came from immunoSEQ multiplex PCR; TCRdb's copy has only in-frame clones and leaves some out. In the table there are under 200,000 clones, 62% of which are singletons. The CDR3 runs to 15 residues. In germline, CDR1 is MNHEY, CDR2 SVGAGI. Trimming took 2 bases from V and 0 from J, leaving 8 bases between them. The chain couples TRBV6-5 to TRBJ2-1, with unresolved D. Sequenced: PBMCs. This receptor was identified in a man aged 35 to 55 in good health and CMV-seronegative. This CDR3 is CASSYGYSSYNEQFF. For the CDR3, the DNA is TGTGCCAGCAGTTACGGGTACAGCTCCTACAATGAGCAGTTCTTC.